The 18 T cell receptor beta chains below were found in one sample sequenced in a study of T cells in Graves' hyperthyroidism and ophthalmopathy (dated by TCRdb to 2018 to 2020). The library relied on multiplex PCR. TCRdb records Illumina HiSeq 2000 as the sequencer. The TCR beta CDR3 regions were amplified from RNA transcripts. A first-round RT-PCR of the TCR CDR3 used the HTBI primer set with the Qiagen OneStep RT-PCR kit. TCRdb reran the public reads through fastp at Q25 and MiXCR, keeping productive beta chains. Rows with a matching CDR3 protein are joined into one entry that keeps the most common DNA and genes. This sample gives nearly 750,000 distinct CDR3 sequences in total; 35% of them show up just once. The ten largest clones add up to around 32% of the sample. Specimen: blood. The source is a woman in her 40s with Graves' hyperthyroidism.

The CDR3 is CASSVRISSTNEKLFF. The CDR3 DNA sequence: TGTGCCAGCAGCGTAAGGATATCCTCAACTAATGAAAAACTGTTTTTT. This chain connects TRBV7-2 to TRBJ1-4; the D is unclear. Trimming left V 5 bases short and J 0 bases short, with 13 bases between. This CDR3 is built from 16 residues. Germline lookup yields CDR1 SGHTA and CDR2 FQGNSA.

This clonotype has ten or more counts. V and J are TRBV11-2 and TRBJ2-7; 8 bases fit TRBD1. This CDR3 region has 16 residues. The germline V gene encodes CDR1 SGHAT and CDR2 FQNNGV. The V gene end was trimmed by 4 bases and the J gene end by 2 bases; junction bases not matched to a gene: 10. This CDR3 reads CASSSRQGISAYEQYF. Written as DNA, the CDR3 is TGTGCCAGCAGCTCCCGACAGGGGATATCGGCCTACGAGCAGTACTTC. Using reference TRBV11-2 and TRBJ2-7 for the parts outside the CDR3, the full variable domain is EAGVAQSPRYKIIEKRQSVAFWCNPISGHATLYWYQQILGQGPKLLIQFQNNGVVDDSQLPKDRFSAERLKGVDSTLKIQPAKLEDSAVYLCASSSRQGISAYEQYFGPGTRLTVT.

This rearrangement joins TRBV7-2 to TRBJ1-6; maybe TRBD1 (6 bases). The germline V gene has CDR1 SGHTA and CDR2 FQGNSA. Trimming left V 3 bases short and J 6 bases short, with 12 bases between. The CDR3 extends over 15 amino acids. The chain's CDR3 is CASSFSGQPNSPLHF. CDR3 DNA sequence: TGTGCCAGCAGCTTCTCCGGACAGCCTAATTCACCCCTCCACTTT.

This clonotype appeared once. The chain employs TRBV10-3 and TRBJ1-4, with D unclear. Germline V gene data show CDR1 as ENHRY and CDR2 as SYGVKD. The V end lost 8 bases, the J end lost 3 bases, and 13 bases lay between the germline ends. The CDR3 loop spans 14 amino acids. The CDR3 sequence: CAISNQIPNEKLFF. Here the CDR3 DNA reads TGTGCCATCTCGAATCAGATCCCTAATGAAAAACTGTTTTTT.

V is TRBV6-5 and J is TRBJ2-7; tentatively, D is TRBD2 (6 bases). The germline V and J ends were trimmed by 2 bases and 0 bases, with 11 bases remaining between them. The germline CDR1 and CDR2 sequences are MNHEY and SVGAGI. The CDR3 consists of 15 residues. CDR3: CASSYRRALSYEQYF. DNA for the CDR3: TGTGCCAGCAGTTACCGGAGGGCGCTCTCCTACGAGCAGTACTTC.

This clonotype appeared a few times. The gene calls are TRBV29-1 and TRBJ2-3; TRBD2 aligns across 8 bases. This CDR3 comprises 15 residues. J gave up 1 base and V 5 bases, and 8 bases lay outside the gene matches. From germline, CDR1 is SQVTM and CDR2 ANQGSEA. The chain's CDR3 is CSVHRAGEGTDTQYF. The CDR3 DNA follows: TGCAGCGTTCACAGAGCGGGAGAGGGCACAGATACGCAGTATTTT.

This clonotype was seen many times. For the CDR3, the DNA is TGTGCCAGCAGCGTGACAGCGAACACTGAAGCTTTCTTT. This gives the protein CASSVTANTEAFF. J is TRBJ1-1 and V is TRBV9; maybe TRBD1 (5 bases). The CDR3 runs 13 residues. Per germline, CDR1 SGDLS and CDR2 YYNGEE. V gave up 2 bases and J gave up 1 base, with 6 bases separating them.

CDR3 bases: TGTGCCATCAGTGCTTCCTCAGGGAGCACAGATACGCAGTATTTT. Amino acid sequence: CAISASSGSTDTQYF. The V and J genes are TRBV10-3 and TRBJ2-3; perhaps TRBD1 as D (5 bases). The CDR3 runs to 15 residues. Germline assignment: CDR1 ENHRY and CDR2 SYGVKD. V gave up 4 bases and J gave up 0 bases, with 11 bases separating them.

This clonotype appeared a few times. The V gene is TRBV7-9, the J gene TRBJ2-5, with 11 bases fitting TRBD1. The CDR3 is 17 residues long. CDR1 and CDR2 from the germline V gene are SEHNR and FQNEAQ (reference sequence). The J segment lost 2 bases and the V segment lost 6 bases, leaving 11 bases of the junction unmatched. CDR3 coding DNA: TGTGCCAGCAGTGAAGCGCTTCGGGACAGGGGGCAAGAGACCCAGTACTTC. This codes for CASSEALRDRGQETQYF.

This clonotype was recorded at least ten times. The chain has TRBV10-3 and TRBJ1-2; 7 nucleotides agree with TRBD1. Germline CDR1 ENHRY, CDR2 SYGVKD. V shed 2 bases and J 3 bases; nucleotides not matched to a gene: 0. CDR3 length: 13 residues. CDR3 DNA sequence: TGTGCCATCAGTGAGACAGGGGACTATGGCTACACCTTC. The encoded protein is CAISETGDYGYTF.

The sample holds many counts of this clonotype. Written as DNA, the CDR3 is TGTGCCAGCAGTGAACGGATGAACACTGAAGCTTTCTTT. Its translation is CASSERMNTEAFF. The rearrangement joins TRBV6-6 to TRBJ1-1, with unresolved D. The CDR3 is 13 amino acids. Trimming took off 5 bases at V and 0 bases at J, with 7 bases between the two ends. From germline, CDR1 is MNHNY and CDR2 SVGAGI (reference sequence).

A few counts support this clonotype. The rearrangement links TRBV25-1 to TRBJ2-3; unclear D gene. The germline V gene encodes CDR1 MGHDK and CDR2 SYGVNS. This CDR3 is 14 amino acids long. The V end was cut by 8 bases, the J end by 2 bases, with 14 bases between. CDR3 DNA: TGTGCCAGCTTAGGAATAGCAGCCACAGATACGCAGTATTTT. Amino acid sequence: CASLGIAATDTQYF.

This clonotype was detected many times. This chain connects TRBV24-1 to TRBJ2-5; 9 bases map to TRBD2. Looked up from germline, CDR1 is KGHDR and CDR2 is SFDVKD. J was trimmed by 4 bases and V by 9 bases; bases with no gene match: 5. The CDR3 length is 13 residues. Written as DNA, the CDR3 is TGTGCCACCGCGGGAGGGGCCGCAGAGACCCAGTACTTC. Encoded protein: CATAGGAAETQYF.

The chain has TRBV20-1 and TRBJ1-6; 9 bases map to TRBD1. The CDR3 runs to 17 residues. Trimming cost V 4 bases and J 8 bases; bases outside gene matches: 15. CDR1 and CDR2 (germline): DFQATT, SNEGSKA (reference sequence). Here the CDR3 reads CSATGTGGGPRDSPLHF. CDR3 bases: TGCAGTGCTACGGGCACAGGGGGCGGGCCTCGGGATTCACCCCTCCACTTT.

The table lists this clonotype with a few counts. The rearrangement joins TRBV5-5 to TRBJ2-7; the match to TRBD2 covers 7 bases. With 4 bases clipped from V and 3 bases from J, the junction kept 10 bases outside the gene matches. The CDR3 is 15 residues long. Germline V lookup: CDR1 SGHKS, CDR2 YYEKEE (reference sequence). CDR3 protein: CASSTDSGGGYEQYF. CDR3 DNA: TGTGCCAGCAGCACCGATAGCGGCGGGGGCTACGAGCAGTACTTC.

The V call is TRBV27, the J call TRBJ2-6; 9 bases agree with TRBD1. The CDR3 spans 18 residues. V trimming: 3 bases; J trimming: 0 bases; junction bases outside the gene matches: 6. The V gene's germline CDR1 is MNHEY and CDR2 SMNVEV (reference sequence). CDR3 DNA sequence: TGTGCCAGCAGTTTTTGGGGACAGGGATCCTCTGGGGCCAACGTCCTGACTTTC. Protein product: CASSFWGQGSSGANVLTF.

The chain has TRBV12-3 or TRBV12-4 and TRBJ1-5, with a tentative D call TRBD1 (5 bases). Trimming stripped 4 bases from V and 0 bases from J, with 10 bases between. The CDR3 has 15 residues. The CDR3 sequence is CASSSKGDSNQPQHF. The CDR3 DNA reads as TGTGCCAGCAGTTCCAAAGGGGATAGCAATCAGCCCCAGCATTTT.

A remark on this clonotype: One base away lies a much larger clone, so this may be a sequencing read error. This likely comes from a read error, as the CDR3 has no conserved phenylalanine or tryptophan at its end. This sequence joins TRBV12-3 or TRBV12-4 and TRBJ1-2, with D hard to call. The CDR3 totals 15 residues. V was cut by 2 bases and J by 3 bases, with 13 bases left in between. CDR3: CASSLWPAQDYGYTL. The CDR3 DNA sequence: TGTGCCAGCAGTTTATGGCCCGCGCAAGACTATGGCTACACCCTC.